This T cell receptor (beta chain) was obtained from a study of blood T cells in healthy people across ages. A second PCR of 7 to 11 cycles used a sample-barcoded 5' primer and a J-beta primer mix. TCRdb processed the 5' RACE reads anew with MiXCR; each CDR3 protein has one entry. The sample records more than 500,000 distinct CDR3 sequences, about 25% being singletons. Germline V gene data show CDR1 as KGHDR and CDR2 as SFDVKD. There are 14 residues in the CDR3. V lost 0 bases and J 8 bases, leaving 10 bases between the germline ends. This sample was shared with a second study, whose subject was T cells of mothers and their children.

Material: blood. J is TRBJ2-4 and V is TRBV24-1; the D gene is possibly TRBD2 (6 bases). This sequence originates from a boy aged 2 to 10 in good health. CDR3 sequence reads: CATSDLNSGHIQYF. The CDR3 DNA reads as TGTGCCACCAGTGATTTGAACAGCGGGCACATTCAGTACTTC.